This entry lists 2 T cell receptor beta chains sequenced from one sample in a study of T cells in Graves' hyperthyroidism and ophthalmopathy. What was amplified from RNA transcripts were TCR beta CDR3 regions. During a first-round RT-PCR of the TCR CDR3, the HTBI primer set was used. TCRdb reanalysed the multiplex PCR reads using MiXCR and keeps one entry per CDR3 protein. The sample includes more than 500,000 distinct CDR3 sequences, 46% of them seen just once. Sequencing was done on a sample of peripheral blood or thyroid tissue (not recorded which). These receptors were taken from an adult woman with Graves' disease, either hyperthyroidism or ophthalmopathy (not recorded which).

The genes are TRBV20-1 and TRBJ2-5; 10 positions agree with TRBD1. Germline values: CDR1 DFQATT, CDR2 SNEGSKA (reference sequence). The CDR3 spans 14 residues. Germline trimming cut 6 bases from V and 5 bases from J; bases unmatched to any gene: 9. The CDR3 reads CSAGRQGAIETQYF. In nucleotides, the CDR3 is TGCAGTGCAGGACGACAGGGGGCGATTGAGACCCAGTACTTC.

In this sample, this clonotype turned up once. The conserved phenylalanine or tryptophan is not found at the CDR3 terminus, so this likely reflects a read error. This chain uses TRBV7-2 with TRBJ2-5, with D possibly called TRBD1 or TRBD2 (6 bases each). The CDR3 length is 15 residues. Per the germline V gene, CDR1 is SGHTA and CDR2 is FQGNSA. CDR3 protein: CASSANRGAQDTQYL. The CDR3 region has the DNA TGTGCCAGCAGCGCGAATAGGGGGGCCCAAGATACCCAGTACCTC.